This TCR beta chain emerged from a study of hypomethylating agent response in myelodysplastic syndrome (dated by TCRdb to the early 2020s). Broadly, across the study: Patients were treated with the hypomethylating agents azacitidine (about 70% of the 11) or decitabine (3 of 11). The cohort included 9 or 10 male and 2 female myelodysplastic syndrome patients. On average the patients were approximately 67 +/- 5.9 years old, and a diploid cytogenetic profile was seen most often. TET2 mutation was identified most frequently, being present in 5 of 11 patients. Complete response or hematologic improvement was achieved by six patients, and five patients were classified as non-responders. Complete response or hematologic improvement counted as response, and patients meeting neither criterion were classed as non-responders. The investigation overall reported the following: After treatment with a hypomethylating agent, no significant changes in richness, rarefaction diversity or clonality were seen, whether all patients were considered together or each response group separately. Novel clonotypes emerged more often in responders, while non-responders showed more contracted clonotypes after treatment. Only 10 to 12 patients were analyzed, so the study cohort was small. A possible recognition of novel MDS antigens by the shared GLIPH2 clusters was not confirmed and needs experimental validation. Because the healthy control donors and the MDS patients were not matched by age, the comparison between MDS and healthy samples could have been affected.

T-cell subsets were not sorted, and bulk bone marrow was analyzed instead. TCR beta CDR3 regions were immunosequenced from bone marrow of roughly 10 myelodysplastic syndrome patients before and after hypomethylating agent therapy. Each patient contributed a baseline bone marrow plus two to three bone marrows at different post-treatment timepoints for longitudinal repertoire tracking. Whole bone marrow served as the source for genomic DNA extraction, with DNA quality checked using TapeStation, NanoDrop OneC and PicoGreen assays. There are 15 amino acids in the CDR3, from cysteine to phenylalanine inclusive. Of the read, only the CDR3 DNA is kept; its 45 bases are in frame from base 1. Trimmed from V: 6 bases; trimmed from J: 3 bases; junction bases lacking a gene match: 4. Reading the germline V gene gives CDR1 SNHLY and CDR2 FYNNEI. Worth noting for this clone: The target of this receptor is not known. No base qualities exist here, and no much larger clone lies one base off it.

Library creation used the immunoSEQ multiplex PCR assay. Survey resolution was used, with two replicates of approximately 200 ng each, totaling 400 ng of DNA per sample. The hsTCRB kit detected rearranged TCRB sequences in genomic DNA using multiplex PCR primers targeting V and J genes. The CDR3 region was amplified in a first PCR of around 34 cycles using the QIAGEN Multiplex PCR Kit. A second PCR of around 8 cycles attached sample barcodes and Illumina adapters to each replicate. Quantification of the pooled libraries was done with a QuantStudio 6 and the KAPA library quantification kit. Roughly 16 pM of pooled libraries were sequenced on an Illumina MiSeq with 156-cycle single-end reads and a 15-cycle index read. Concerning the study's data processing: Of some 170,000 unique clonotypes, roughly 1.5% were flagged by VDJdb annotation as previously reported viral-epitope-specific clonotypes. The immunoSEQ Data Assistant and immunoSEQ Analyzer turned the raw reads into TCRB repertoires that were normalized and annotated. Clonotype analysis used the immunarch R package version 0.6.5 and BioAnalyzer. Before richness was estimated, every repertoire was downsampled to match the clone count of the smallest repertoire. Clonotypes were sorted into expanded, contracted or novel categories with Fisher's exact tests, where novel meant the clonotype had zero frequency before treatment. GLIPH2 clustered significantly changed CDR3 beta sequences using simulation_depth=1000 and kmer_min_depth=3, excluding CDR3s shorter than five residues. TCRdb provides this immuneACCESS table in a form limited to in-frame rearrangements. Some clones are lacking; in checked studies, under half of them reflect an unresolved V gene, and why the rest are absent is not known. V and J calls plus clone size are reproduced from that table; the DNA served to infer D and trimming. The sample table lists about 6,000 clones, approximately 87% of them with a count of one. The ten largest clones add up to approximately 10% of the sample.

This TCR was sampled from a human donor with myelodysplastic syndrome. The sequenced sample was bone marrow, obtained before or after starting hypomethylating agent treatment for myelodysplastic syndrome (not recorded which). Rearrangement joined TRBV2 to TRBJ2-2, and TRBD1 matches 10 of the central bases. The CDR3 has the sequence CASSRQGADTGELFF. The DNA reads TGTGCCAGCAGCCGACAGGGGGCGGACACCGGGGAGCTGTTTTTT.